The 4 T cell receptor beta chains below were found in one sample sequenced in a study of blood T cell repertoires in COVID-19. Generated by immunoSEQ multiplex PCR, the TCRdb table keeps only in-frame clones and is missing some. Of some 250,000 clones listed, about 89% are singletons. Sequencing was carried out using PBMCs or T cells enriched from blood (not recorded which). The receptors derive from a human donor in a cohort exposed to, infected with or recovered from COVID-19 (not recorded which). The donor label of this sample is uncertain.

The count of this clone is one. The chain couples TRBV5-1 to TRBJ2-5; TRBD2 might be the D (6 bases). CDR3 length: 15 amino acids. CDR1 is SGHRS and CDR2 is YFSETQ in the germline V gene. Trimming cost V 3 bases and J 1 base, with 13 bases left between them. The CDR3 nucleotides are TGCGCCAGCAGCTGGCGGGGACGCGGCCAAGAGACCCAGTACTTC. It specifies CASSWRGRGQETQYF. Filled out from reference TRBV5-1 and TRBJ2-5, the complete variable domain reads KAGVTQTPRYLIKTRGQQVTLSCSPISGHRSVSWYQQTPGQGLQFLFEYFSETQRNKGNFPGRFSGRQFSNSRSEMNVSTLELGDSALYLCASSWRGRGQETQYFGPGTRLLVL.

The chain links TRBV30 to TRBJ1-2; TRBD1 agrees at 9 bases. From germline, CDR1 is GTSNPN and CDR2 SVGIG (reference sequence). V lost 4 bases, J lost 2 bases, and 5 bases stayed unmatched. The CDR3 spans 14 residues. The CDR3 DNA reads TGTGCCTGGATCGGGACAGGGCCCAACTATGGCTACACCTTC. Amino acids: CAWIGTGPNYGYTF.

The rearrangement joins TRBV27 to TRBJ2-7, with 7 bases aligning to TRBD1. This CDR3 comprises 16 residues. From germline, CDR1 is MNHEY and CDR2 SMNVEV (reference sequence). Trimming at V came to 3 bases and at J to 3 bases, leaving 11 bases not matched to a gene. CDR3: CASSFSTGTVVYEQYF. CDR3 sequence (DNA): TGTGCCAGCAGTTTTTCCACCGGGACAGTAGTCTACGAGCAGTACTTC.

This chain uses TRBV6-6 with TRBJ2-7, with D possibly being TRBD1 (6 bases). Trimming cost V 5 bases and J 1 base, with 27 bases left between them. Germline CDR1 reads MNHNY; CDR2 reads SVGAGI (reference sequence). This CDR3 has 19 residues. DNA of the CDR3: TGTGCCAGCAGTCACCTACGACCGTGGCCGACAGGAGATTCCTACGAGCAGTACTTC. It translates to CASSHLRPWPTGDSYEQYF.